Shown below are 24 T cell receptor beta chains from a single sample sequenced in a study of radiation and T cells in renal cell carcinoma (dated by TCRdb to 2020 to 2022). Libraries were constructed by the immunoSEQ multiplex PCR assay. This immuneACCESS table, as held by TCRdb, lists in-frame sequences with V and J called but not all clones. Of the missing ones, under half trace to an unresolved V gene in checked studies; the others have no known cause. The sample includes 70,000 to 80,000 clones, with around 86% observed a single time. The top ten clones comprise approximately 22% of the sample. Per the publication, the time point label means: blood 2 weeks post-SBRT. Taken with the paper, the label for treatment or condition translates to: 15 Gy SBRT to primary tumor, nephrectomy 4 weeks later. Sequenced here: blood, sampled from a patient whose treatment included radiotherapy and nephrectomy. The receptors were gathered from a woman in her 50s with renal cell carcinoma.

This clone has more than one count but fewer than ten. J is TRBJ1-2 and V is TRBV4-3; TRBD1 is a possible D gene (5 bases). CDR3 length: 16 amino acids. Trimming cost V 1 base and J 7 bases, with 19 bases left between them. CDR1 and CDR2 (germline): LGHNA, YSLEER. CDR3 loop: CASSQVLGGTVAGYTF. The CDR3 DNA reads TGCGCCAGCAGCCAAGTGCTCGGGGGAACTGTGGCTGGCTACACCTTC.

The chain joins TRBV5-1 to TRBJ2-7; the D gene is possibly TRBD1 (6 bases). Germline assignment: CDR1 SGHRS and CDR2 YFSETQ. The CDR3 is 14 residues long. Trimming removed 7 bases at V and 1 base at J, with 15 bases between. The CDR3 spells CASRDRLNSYEQYF. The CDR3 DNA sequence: TGCGCCAGCCGAGACAGGCTTAATTCCTACGAGCAGTACTTC.

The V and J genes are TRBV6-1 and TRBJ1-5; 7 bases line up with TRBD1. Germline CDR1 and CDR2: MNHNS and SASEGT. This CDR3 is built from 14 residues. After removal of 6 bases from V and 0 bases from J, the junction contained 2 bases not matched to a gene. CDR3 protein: CASRTGNSNQPQHF. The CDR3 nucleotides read TGTGCCAGCAGGACAGGGAATAGCAATCAGCCCCAGCATTTT.

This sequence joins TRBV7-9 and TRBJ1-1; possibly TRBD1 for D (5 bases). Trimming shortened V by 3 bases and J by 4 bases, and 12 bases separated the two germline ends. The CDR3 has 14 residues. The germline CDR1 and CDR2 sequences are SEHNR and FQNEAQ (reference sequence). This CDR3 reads CASSFPGKSTEAFF. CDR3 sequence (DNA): TGTGCCAGCAGCTTTCCAGGGAAGAGCACTGAAGCTTTCTTT.

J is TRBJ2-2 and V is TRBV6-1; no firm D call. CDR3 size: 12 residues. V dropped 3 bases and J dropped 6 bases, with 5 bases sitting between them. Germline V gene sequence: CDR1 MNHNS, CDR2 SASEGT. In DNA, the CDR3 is TGTGCCAGCAGTGAGTTGCCCGGGGAGCTGTTTTTT. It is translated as CASSELPGELFF.

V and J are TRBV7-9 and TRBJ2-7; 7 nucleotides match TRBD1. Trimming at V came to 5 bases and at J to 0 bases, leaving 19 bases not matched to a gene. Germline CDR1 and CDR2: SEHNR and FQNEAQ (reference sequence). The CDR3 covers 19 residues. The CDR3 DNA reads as TGTGCCAGCAGCCCATCCCGGCCCAGGGGGTTGGGGACCTCCTACGAGCAGTACTTC. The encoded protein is CASSPSRPRGLGTSYEQYF.

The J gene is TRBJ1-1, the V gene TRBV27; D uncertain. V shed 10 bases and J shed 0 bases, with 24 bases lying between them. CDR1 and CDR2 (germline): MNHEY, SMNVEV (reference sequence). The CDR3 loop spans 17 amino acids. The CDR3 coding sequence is TGTGCCACTTTAGACCGCGTCCGAGGACGGATGAACACTGAAGCTTTCTTT. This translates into CATLDRVRGRMNTEAFF.

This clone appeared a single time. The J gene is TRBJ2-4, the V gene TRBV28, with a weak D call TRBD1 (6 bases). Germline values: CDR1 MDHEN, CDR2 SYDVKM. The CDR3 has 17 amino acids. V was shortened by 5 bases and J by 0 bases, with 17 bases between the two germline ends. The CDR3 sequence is CASSHRTAVGAKNIQYF. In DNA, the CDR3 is TGTGCCAGCAGTCATAGGACAGCTGTTGGAGCCAAAAACATTCAGTACTTC.

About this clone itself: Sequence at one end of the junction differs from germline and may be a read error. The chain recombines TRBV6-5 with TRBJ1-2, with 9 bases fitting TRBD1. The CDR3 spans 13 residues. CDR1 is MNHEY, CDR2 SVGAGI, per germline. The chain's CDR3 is CASSYSGTGNYVF. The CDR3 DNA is TGTGCCAGCAGTTACTCGGGGACAGGGAATTACGTCTTC.

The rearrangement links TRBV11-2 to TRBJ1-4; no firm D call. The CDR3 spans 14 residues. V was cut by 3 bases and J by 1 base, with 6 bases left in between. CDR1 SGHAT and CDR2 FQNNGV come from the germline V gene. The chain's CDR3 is CASSFRLTNEKLFF. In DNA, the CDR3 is TGTGCCAGCAGCTTCCGGTTAACTAATGAAAAACTGTTTTTT.

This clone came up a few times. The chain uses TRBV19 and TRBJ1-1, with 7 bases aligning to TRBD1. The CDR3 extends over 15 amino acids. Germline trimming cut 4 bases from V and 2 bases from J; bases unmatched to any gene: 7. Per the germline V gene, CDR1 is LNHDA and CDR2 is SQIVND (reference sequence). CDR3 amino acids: CASSTGTAYNTEAFF. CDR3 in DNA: TGTGCCAGTAGTACCGGGACAGCCTATAACACTGAAGCTTTCTTT.

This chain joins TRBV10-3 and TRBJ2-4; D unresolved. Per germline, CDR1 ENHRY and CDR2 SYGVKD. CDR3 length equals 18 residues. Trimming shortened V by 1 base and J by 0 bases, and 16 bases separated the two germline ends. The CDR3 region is CAISEWAGTALAKNIQYF. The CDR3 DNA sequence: TGTGCCATCAGTGAGTGGGCAGGTACAGCCCTAGCCAAAAACATTCAGTACTTC.

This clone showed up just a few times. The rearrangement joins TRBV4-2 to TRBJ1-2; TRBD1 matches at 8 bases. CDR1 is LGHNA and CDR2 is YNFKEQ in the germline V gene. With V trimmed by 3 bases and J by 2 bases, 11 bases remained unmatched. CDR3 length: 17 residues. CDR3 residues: CASSHPGGQAGNYGYTF. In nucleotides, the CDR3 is TGTGCCAGCAGCCATCCAGGGGGACAGGCTGGAAACTATGGCTACACCTTC.

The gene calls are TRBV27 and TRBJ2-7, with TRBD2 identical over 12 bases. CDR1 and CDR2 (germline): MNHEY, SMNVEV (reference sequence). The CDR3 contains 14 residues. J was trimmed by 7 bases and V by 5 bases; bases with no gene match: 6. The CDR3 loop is CASSQTSGRREQYF. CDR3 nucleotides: TGTGCCAGCAGTCAGACTAGCGGGAGAAGAGAGCAGTACTTC.

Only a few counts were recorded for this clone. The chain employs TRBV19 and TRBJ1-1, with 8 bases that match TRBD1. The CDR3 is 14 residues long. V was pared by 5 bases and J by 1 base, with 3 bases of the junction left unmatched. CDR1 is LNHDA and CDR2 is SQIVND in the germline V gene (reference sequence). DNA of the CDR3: TGTGCCAGTAGTCCGACAGGGGAGAACACTGAAGCTTTCTTT. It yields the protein CASSPTGENTEAFF.

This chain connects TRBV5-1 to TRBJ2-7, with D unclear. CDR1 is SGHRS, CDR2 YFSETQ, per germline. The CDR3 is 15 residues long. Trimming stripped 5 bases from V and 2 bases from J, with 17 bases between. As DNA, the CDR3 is TGCGCCAGCAGAATCGGACCCCTTAATACCTACGAGCAGTACTTC. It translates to CASRIGPLNTYEQYF. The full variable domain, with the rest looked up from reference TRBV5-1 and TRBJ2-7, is KAGVTQTPRYLIKTRGQQVTLSCSPISGHRSVSWYQQTPGQGLQFLFEYFSETQRNKGNFPGRFSGRQFSNSRSEMNVSTLELGDSALYLCASRIGPLNTYEQYFGPGTRLTVT.

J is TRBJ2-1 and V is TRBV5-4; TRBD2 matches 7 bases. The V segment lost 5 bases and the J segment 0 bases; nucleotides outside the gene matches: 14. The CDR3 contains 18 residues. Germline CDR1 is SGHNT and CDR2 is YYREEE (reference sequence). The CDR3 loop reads CASSPRGRGGISYNEQFF. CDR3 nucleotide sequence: TGTGCCAGCAGTCCCCGGGGTCGCGGGGGTATCTCCTACAATGAGCAGTTCTTC.

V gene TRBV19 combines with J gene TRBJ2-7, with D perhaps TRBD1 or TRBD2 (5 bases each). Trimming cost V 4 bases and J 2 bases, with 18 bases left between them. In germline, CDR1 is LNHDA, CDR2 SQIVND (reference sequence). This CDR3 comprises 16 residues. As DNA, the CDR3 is TGTGCCAGTAGTACGAGGGACGGAAGCCTCACCTACGAGCAGTACTTC. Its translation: CASSTRDGSLTYEQYF.

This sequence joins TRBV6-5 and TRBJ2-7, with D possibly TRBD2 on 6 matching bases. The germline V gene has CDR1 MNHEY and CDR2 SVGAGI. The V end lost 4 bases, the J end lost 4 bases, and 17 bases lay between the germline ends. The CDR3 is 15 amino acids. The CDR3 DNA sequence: TGTGCCAGCAGTTCGTTTACCCCGGGGAGGTACGAGCAGTACTTC. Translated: CASSSFTPGRYEQYF.

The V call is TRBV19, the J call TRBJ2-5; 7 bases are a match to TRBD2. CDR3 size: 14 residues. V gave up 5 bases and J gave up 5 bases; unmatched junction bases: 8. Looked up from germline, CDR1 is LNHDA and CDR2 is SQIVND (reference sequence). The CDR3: CASSPGEGWETQYF. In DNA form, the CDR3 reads TGTGCCAGTAGTCCCGGGGAGGGCTGGGAGACCCAGTACTTC.

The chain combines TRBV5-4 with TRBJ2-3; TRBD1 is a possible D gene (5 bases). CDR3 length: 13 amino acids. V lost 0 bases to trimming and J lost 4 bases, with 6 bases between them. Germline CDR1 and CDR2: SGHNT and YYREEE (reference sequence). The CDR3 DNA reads TGTGCCAGCAGCTTGGAAGGGGCAGATACGCAGTATTTT. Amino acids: CASSLEGADTQYF.

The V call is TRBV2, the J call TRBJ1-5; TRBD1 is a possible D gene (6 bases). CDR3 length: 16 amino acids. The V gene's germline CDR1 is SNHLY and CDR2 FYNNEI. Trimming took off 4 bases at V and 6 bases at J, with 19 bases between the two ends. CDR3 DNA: TGTGCCAGCAGTGCCCCGAGGGCAGGGGAGACTCAGCCCCAGCATTTT. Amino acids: CASSAPRAGETQPQHF.

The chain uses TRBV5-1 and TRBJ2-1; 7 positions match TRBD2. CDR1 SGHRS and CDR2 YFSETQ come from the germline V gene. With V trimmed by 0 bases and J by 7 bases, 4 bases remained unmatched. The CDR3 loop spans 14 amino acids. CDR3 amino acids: CASSLVFGGNEQFF. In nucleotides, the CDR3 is TGCGCCAGCAGCTTGGTATTCGGGGGGAATGAGCAGTTCTTC.

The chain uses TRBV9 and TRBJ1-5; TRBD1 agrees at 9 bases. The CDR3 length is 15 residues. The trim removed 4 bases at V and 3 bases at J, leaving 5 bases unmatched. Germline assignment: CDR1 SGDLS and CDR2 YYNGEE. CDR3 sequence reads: CASSPGTGFNQPQHF. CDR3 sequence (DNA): TGTGCCAGCAGCCCCGGGACAGGGTTCAATCAGCCCCAGCATTTT.